This T cell receptor (beta chain) originates from a study of vaccination effects on CD4 cells after COVID-19. Findings and caveats of the study: Few convalescent patients and no early post-infection timepoints were included in the study.

TCRdb's table, derived via immunoSEQ multiplex PCR, lists solely in-frame clones and lacks some. The sample lists roughly 67,000 clones, over 70% occurring once. With regard to this clone: The antigen is undetermined.

With the ViraFEST assay, the study expanded antigen-specific CD4+ T cells using viral peptide pools, then sequenced them. Culturing for roughly 10 days preceded CD4+ T cell isolation. The healthy vaccine recipients, who had no prior SARS-CoV-2 infection, showed negative nucleocapsid antibodies. V lost 3 bases, J lost 3 bases, and 4 bases stayed unmatched. This CDR3 contains 17 residues. Germline lookup yields CDR1 KGHSH and CDR2 LQKENI. The chain has TRBV18 and TRBJ2-2, with TRBD2 matching 13 bases. This sample comprised CD4+ T cells from PBMCs cultured with SARS-CoV-2 spike peptides, obtained before COVID-19 vaccination. This receptor was identified in a human donor who received a COVID-19 vaccine. The CDR3 spells CASSPTSGGPDTGELFF. DNA for the CDR3: TGTGCCAGCTCACCGACTAGCGGGGGGCCCGACACCGGGGAGCTGTTTTTT.